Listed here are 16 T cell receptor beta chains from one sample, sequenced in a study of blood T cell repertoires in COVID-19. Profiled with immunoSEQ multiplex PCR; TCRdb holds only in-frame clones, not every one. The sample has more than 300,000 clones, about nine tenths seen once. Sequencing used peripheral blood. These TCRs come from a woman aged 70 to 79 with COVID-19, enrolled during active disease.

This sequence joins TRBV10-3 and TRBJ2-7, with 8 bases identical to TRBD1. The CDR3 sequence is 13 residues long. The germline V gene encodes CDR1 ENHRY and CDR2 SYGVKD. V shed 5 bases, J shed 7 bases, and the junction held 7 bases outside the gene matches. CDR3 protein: CAISKTTGGEQYF. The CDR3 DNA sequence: TGTGCCATCAGTAAGACAACAGGGGGGGAGCAGTACTTC.

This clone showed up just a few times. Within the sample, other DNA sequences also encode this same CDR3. In DNA, the CDR3 is TGTGCCAGCTCACCAGCCCTAAACACTGAAGCTTTCTTT. As protein: CASSPALNTEAFF. This chain uses TRBV18 with TRBJ1-1; D ambiguous. Germline CDR1 is KGHSH and CDR2 is LQKENI. The V and J ends lost 2 bases and 2 bases respectively, with 6 bases between them. The CDR3 runs 13 residues.

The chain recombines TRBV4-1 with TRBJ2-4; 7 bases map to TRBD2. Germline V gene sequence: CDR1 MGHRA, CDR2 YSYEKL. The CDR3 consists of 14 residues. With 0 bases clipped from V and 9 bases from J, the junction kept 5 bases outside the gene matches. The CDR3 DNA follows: TGCGCCAGCAGCCAAGAAGGGTCGGGAGGCATTCAGTACTTC. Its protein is CASSQEGSGGIQYF.

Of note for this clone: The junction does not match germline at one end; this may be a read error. The CDR3 region has the DNA TGTGCCAGCAGCGTAGAGGAGGGGGCGAGATTGAACTTC. Residues: CASSVEEGARLNF. The chain couples TRBV9 to TRBJ2-7; a weak D match, TRBD1 (7 bases). Per the germline V gene, CDR1 is SGDLS and CDR2 is YYNGEE. The CDR3 is 13 amino acids.

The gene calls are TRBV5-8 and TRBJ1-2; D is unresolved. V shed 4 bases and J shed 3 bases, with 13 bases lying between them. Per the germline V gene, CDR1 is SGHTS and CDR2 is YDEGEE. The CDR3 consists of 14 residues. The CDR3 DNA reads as TGTGCCAGCAGCATCACCGTAGGAGACTATGGCTACACCTTC. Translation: CASSITVGDYGYTF.

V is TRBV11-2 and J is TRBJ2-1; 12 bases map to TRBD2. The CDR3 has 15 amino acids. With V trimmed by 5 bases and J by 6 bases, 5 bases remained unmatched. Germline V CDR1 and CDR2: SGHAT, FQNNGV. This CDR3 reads CASSETSGGTNEQFF. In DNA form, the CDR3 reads TGTGCCAGCAGCGAAACTAGCGGGGGGACCAATGAGCAGTTCTTC. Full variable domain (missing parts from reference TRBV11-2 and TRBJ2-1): EAGVAQSPRYKIIEKRQSVAFWCNPISGHATLYWYQQILGQGPKLLIQFQNNGVVDDSQLPKDRFSAERLKGVDSTLKIQPAKLEDSAVYLCASSETSGGTNEQFFGPGTRLTVL.

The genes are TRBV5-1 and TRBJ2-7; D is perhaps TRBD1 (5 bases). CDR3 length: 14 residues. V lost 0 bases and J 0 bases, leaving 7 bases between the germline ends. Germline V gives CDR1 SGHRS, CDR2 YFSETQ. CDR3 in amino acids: CASSLGGYSYEQYF. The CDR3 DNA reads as TGCGCCAGCAGCTTGGGGGGCTACTCCTACGAGCAGTACTTC.

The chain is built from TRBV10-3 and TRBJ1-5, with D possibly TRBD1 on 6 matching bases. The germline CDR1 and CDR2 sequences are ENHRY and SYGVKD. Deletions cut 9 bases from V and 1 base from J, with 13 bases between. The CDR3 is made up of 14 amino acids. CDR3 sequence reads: CAIGPTGSNQPQHF. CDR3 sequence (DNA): TGTGCCATTGGACCGACAGGCAGCAATCAGCCCCAGCATTTT.

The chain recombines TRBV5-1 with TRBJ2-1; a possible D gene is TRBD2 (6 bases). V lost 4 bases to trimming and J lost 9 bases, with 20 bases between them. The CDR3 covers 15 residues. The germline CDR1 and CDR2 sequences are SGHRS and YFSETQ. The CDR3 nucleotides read TGCGCCAGCAGCCAAGCGGGTGGGGCTTTCTTTGAGCAGTTCTTC. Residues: CASSQAGGAFFEQFF.

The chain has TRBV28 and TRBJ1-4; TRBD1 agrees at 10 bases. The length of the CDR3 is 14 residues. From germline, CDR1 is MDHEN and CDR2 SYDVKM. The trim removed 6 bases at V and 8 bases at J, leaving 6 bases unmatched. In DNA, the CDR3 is TGTGCCAGCAGACCCCGACAGGGGGCAGAAAAACTGTTTTTT. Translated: CASRPRQGAEKLFF.

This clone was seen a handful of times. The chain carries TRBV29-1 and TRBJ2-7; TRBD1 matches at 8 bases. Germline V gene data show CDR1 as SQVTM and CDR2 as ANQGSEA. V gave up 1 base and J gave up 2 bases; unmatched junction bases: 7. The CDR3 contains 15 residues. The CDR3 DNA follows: TGCAGCGTTGAAGGCCCGGACAGGGTCACCTACGAGCAGTACTTC. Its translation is CSVEGPDRVTYEQYF.

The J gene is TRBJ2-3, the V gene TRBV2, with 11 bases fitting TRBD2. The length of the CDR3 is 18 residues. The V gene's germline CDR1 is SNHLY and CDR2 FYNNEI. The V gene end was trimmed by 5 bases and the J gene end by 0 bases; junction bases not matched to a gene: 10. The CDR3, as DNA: TGTGCCAGCAGTACTACCCTCGGGACTAGCGGAAGCACAGATACGCAGTATTTT. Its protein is CASSTTLGTSGSTDTQYF.

The CDR3 region is CASSFTGGIETQYF. Written as DNA, the CDR3 is TGTGCCAGCAGTTTTACAGGGGGCATCGAGACCCAGTACTTC. This sequence joins TRBV28 and TRBJ2-5; 9 bases are shared with TRBD1. In germline, CDR1 is MDHEN, CDR2 SYDVKM. Trimming at V came to 3 bases and at J to 5 bases, leaving 4 bases not matched to a gene. This CDR3 contains 14 residues.

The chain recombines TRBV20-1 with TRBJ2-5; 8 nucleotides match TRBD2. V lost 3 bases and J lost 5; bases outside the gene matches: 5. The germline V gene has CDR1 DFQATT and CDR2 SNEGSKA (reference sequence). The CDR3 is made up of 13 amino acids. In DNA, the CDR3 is TGCAGTGCTAGTCGTGTAGCGGGGGAGACCCAGTACTTC. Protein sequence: CSASRVAGETQYF.

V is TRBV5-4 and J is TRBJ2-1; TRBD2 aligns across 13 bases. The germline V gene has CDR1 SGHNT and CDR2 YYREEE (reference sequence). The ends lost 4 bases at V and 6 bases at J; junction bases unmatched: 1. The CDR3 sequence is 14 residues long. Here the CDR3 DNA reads TGTGCCAGCAGCACTAGCGGGGGGGCCAATGAGCAGTTCTTC. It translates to CASSTSGGANEQFF.

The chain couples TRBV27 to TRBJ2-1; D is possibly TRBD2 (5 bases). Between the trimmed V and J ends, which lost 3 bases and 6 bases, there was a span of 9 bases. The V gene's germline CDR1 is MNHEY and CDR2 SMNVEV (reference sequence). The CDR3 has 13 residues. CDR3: CASSFGVLNEQFF. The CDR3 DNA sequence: TGTGCCAGCAGTTTCGGGGTACTCAATGAGCAGTTCTTC.